The sequence of this T cell receptor beta chain was determined in a study of tumor-infiltrating lymphocytes in primary liver carcinoma. Notes on the study in general: The study found a significantly higher top-250-clone fraction in tumors than in blood (p = 0.039).

There are 16 residues in the CDR3. The germline CDR1 and CDR2 sequences are SGHRS and YFSETQ. The template, about 500 ng total RNA, yielded TCR beta cDNA made with a constant-region primer. Modified slightly, ARM-PCR produced TCR beta libraries over three nested multiplex PCR rounds. The opening two PCR rounds, around 11 cycles each, paired TRBV1-TRBV30 forward primers with a C-beta reverse primer. TCRdb recomputed calls from the multiplex PCR reads with MiXCR, one row per CDR3 protein. This repertoire shows 100,000 or so distinct CDR3 sequences, 55% to 80% found once; its top ten account for roughly 12%. With respect to this clonotype: The antigen is unknown. One junction end disagrees with the germline gene, perhaps due to a read error.

Investigators took RNA and DNA out together from roughly 18-30 mg of unsorted bulk tissue. The sequenced sample consisted of liver tumor tissue from sampling region 2. Noted subset: tumor region T2, inferior pole. The rearrangement uses TRBV5-1 and TRBJ2-7; 9 nucleotides match TRBD1. The sequence was obtained from a woman aged 60 to 75 with primary liver carcinoma and hepatitis B virus infection. The CDR3: CAGSLDGQGLAYEQYF. CDR3 DNA: TGCGCCGGCAGCTTGGATGGACAGGGGTTGGCCTACGAGCAATACTTC.